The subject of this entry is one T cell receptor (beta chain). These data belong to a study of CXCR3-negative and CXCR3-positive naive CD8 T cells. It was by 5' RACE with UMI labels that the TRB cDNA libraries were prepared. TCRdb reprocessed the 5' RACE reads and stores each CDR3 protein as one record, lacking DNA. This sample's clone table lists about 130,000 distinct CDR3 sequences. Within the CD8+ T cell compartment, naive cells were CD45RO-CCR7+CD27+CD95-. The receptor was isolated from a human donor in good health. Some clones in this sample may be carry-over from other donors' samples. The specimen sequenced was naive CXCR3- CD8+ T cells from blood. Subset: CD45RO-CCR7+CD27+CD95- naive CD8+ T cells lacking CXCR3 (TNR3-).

This CDR3 is CASSLLFPNTEAFF. The chain employs TRBV28 and TRBJ1-1. The germline gives CDR1 MDHEN, CDR2 SYDVKM. CDR3 length: 14 amino acids.